The 18 T cell receptor beta chains listed next were all sequenced from one sample in a study of T cell repertoires in cytomegalovirus infection. In TCRdb, the reads were re-called with MiXCR into one record per CDR3 protein. The sample consists of roughly 500,000 distinct CDR3 sequences, 11% of them appearing once. Sequencing was performed on PBMCs. Source of these receptors: a human donor in good health (CMV status not recorded). Some clones in this sample may be carry-over from other donors' samples.

This chain joins TRBV7-9 and TRBJ2-1; 7 bases align to TRBD2. This CDR3 is built from 11 residues. The V gene's germline CDR1 is SEHNR and CDR2 FQNEAQ (reference sequence). The V segment lost 8 bases and the J segment 9 bases; nucleotides outside the gene matches: 4. For the CDR3, the DNA is TGTGCCAGCGGGAGGGCCACTGAGCAGTTCTTC. It translates to CASGRATEQFF.

This clonotype was observed a few times. The CDR3 spells CSAGSGRDNEQFF. The DNA for the CDR3 is TGCAGTGCTGGGAGCGGGAGGGACAATGAGCAGTTCTTC. This chain links TRBV20-1 with TRBJ2-1, with 10 bases identical to TRBD2. Per germline, CDR1 DFQATT and CDR2 SNEGSKA (reference sequence). With V trimmed by 5 bases and J by 5 bases, 3 bases remained unmatched. CDR3 length: 13 amino acids.

This clonotype was picked up many times. This rearrangement joins TRBV6-5 to TRBJ1-1, with D hard to call. CDR3 size: 17 residues. The V end lost 2 bases, the J end lost 5 bases, and 21 bases lay between the germline ends. Germline V gene data show CDR1 as MNHEY and CDR2 as SVGAGI. CDR3 DNA sequence: TGTGCCAGCAGTTACCGCGGGATTCCTGAGGGTTGGACTGAAGCTTTCTTT. Amino acid sequence: CASSYRGIPEGWTEAFF.

This clonotype has ten or more counts. V and J are TRBV2 and TRBJ1-4; a weak D match, TRBD1 (5 bases). Germline V gene sequence: CDR1 SNHLY, CDR2 FYNNEI. The CDR3 covers 18 residues. Trimming left V 5 bases short and J 4 bases short, with 23 bases between. The CDR3 DNA follows: TGTGCCAGCAGTCATCCGAGGGGACCCCTAGGCCTTAATGAAAAACTGTTTTTT. Its translation: CASSHPRGPLGLNEKLFF.

This clonotype showed up just a few times. The V and J genes are TRBV6-6 and TRBJ2-3; D is possibly TRBD2 (6 bases). This CDR3 region has 15 residues. The V end was cut by 0 bases, the J end by 5 bases, with 12 bases between. Looked up from germline, CDR1 is MNHNY and CDR2 is SVGAGI (reference sequence). Written as DNA, the CDR3 is TGTGCCAGCAGTTACTCGCGGGGCCGGGGAGATACGCAGTATTTT. It codes for CASSYSRGRGDTQYF.

This clonotype was observed many times. V and J are TRBV7-9 and TRBJ2-5; the D is unclear. The CDR3 consists of 11 residues. Germline-derived CDR1 and CDR2 are SEHNR and FQNEAQ (reference sequence). With 5 bases removed from V and 5 bases from J, the gap between germline ends came to 6 bases. This CDR3 is CASSETETQYF. The CDR3 DNA reads TGTGCCAGCAGCGAGACGGAGACCCAGTACTTC.

The table lists this clonotype with many counts. The chain employs TRBV7-8 and TRBJ2-3; D is unresolved. The CDR3 sequence is 14 residues long. The V and J ends lost 3 bases and 2 bases respectively, with 9 bases between them. From germline, CDR1 is SGHVS and CDR2 FQNEAQ. CDR3 nucleotide sequence: TGTGCCAGCAGCTTCCCTATCCACACAGATACGCAGTATTTT. Its translation is CASSFPIHTDTQYF.

This clonotype was seen many times. The chain couples TRBV7-3 to TRBJ2-1; D uncertain. Deletions cut 5 bases from V and 10 bases from J, with 15 bases between. Germline values: CDR1 SGHTA, CDR2 FQGTGA. The CDR3 sequence is 13 residues long. The CDR3 here is CASSRFISTEQFF. CDR3 bases: TGTGCCAGCAGCCGTTTTATTTCAACGGAGCAGTTCTTC.

The chain carries TRBV11-2 and TRBJ2-4; D is uncertain. The CDR3 runs 11 residues. The ends were cut back, 1 base at V and 8 bases at J, with 3 bases in the middle. CDR1 is SGHAT and CDR2 is FQNNGV in the germline V gene. CDR3 in amino acids: CASSLGDIQYF. CDR3 DNA: TGTGCCAGCAGCTTAGGCGACATTCAGTACTTC.

This clonotype was seen at least ten times. The chain uses TRBV6-1 and TRBJ1-1; D is unclear. This CDR3 has 16 amino acids. Germline CDR1 MNHNS, CDR2 SASEGT. The ends were cut back, 0 bases at V and 3 bases at J, with 14 bases in the middle. This CDR3 is CASSEAKKGAYTEAFF. The CDR3 nucleotides read TGTGCCAGCAGTGAAGCGAAGAAGGGAGCATACACTGAAGCTTTCTTT.

This clonotype was observed at least ten times. This chain uses TRBV10-2 with TRBJ2-1, with TRBD2 matching 7 bases. The CDR3 extends over 16 amino acids. Looked up from germline, CDR1 is WSHSY and CDR2 is SAAADI. The V gene end was trimmed by 3 bases and the J gene end by 8 bases; junction bases not matched to a gene: 13. CDR3 loop: CASSEVGARLADEQFF. For the CDR3, the DNA is TGCGCCAGCAGTGAAGTTGGAGCAAGACTAGCCGATGAGCAGTTCTTC.

In its sample, this clonotype was seen a few times. This rearrangement joins TRBV2 to TRBJ2-3; 10 bases map to TRBD1. This CDR3 is built from 15 residues. V lost 6 bases to trimming and J lost 1 base; unmatched junction nucleotides: 4. Germline-derived CDR1 and CDR2 are SNHLY and FYNNEI. The CDR3 loop reads CASRADRGGTDTQYF. CDR3 bases: TGTGCCAGCAGGGCGGACAGGGGGGGCACAGATACGCAGTATTTT. Drawing the rest from reference TRBV2 and TRBJ2-3, the complete variable domain is EPEVTQTPSHQVTQMGQEVILRCVPISNHLYFYWYRQILGQKVEFLVSFYNNEISEKSEIFDDQFSVERPDGSNFTLKIRSTKLEDSAMYFCASRADRGGTDTQYFGPGTRLTVL.

CDR3 bases: TGCAGTGCTAGAGGCTCAGGAGCATCCTGGGAGCAGTACTTC. Its protein product is CSARGSGASWEQYF. This chain joins TRBV20-1 and TRBJ2-7; D unclear. This CDR3 has 14 amino acids. V lost 1 base and J 7 bases, leaving 17 bases between the germline ends. The germline V gene has CDR1 DFQATT and CDR2 SNEGSKA (reference sequence).

This clonotype has only one observation. This could be a read error, since a much larger clone is one nucleotide away. This chain connects TRBV11-2 to TRBJ1-5; D is ambiguous. CDR3 length equals 13 residues. CDR1 and CDR2 (germline): SGHAT, FQNNGV. DNA of the CDR3: TGTGCCAGCAGCAGGAGTGCAAATCAGACCCAGCATTTT. It is translated as CASSRSANQTQHF.

This clonotype has ten or more counts. The V and J genes are TRBV2 and TRBJ1-4, with D possibly TRBD1 on 5 matching bases. Trimming stripped 8 bases from V and 7 bases from J, with 11 bases between. Germline V gives CDR1 SNHLY, CDR2 FYNNEI. The CDR3 length is 12 residues. In nucleotides, the CDR3 is TGTGCCAGCTTGACAGCGAGTGAAAAACTGTTTTTT. The encoded protein is CASLTASEKLFF. Complete variable domain (other parts from reference TRBV2 and TRBJ1-4): EPEVTQTPSHQVTQMGQEVILRCVPISNHLYFYWYRQILGQKVEFLVSFYNNEISEKSEIFDDQFSVERPDGSNFTLKIRSTKLEDSAMYFCASLTASEKLFFGSGTQLSVL.

The rearrangement links TRBV27 to TRBJ2-7, with 7 positions matching TRBD1. With 6 bases clipped from V and 7 bases from J, the junction kept 6 bases outside the gene matches. Germline values: CDR1 MNHEY, CDR2 SMNVEV (reference sequence). The CDR3 sequence is 12 residues long. DNA for the CDR3: TGTGCCAGCAGATACAGGGGCGAAGAGCAGTACTTC. Amino acids: CASRYRGEEQYF.

This clonotype came up many times. V gene TRBV20-1 combines with J gene TRBJ1-4; D possibly corresponds to TRBD1 (5 bases). Germline V gene data show CDR1 as DFQATT and CDR2 as SNEGSKA (reference sequence). V dropped 6 bases and J dropped 4 bases, with 18 bases sitting between them. The CDR3 is 15 residues long. DNA for the CDR3: TGCAGTGCCAGTCCGGCAGGGCGAGTTAATGAAAAACTGTTTTTT. Translating gives CSASPAGRVNEKLFF.

The rearrangement uses TRBV4-1 and TRBJ2-2; no firm D call. Trimming took off 0 bases at V and 4 bases at J, with 6 bases between the two ends. Germline V gene data show CDR1 as MGHRA and CDR2 as YSYEKL. CDR3 size: 14 residues. The CDR3 region is CASSQDKGTGELFF. The CDR3 region has the DNA TGCGCCAGCAGCCAAGATAAGGGCACCGGGGAGCTGTTTTTT.